The present entry profiles one T cell receptor (beta chain) with its context. The antigen remains unidentified. Trimming shortened V by 2 bases and J by 4 bases, and 11 bases separated the two germline ends. Germline V gene sequence: CDR1 KGHSH, CDR2 LQKENI. This CDR3 spans 14 amino acids. This entry comes from a study of cytomegalovirus exposure and HLA in healthy donors. Overall study results and limits: In a later analysis, TCR beta V- and J-gene trimming showed a link to a missense DCLRE1C variant. Earlier results showed most TCR beta V segments being productive about 87% or about 30% of the time.

A multiplex PCR was run with 60 Vbeta primers and 13 Jbeta primers. Profiled with immunoSEQ multiplex PCR; TCRdb holds only in-frame clones, not every one. The table has 150,000 or so clones, roughly 70% seen once; the top ten hold approximately 4%. The sequence was obtained from a man aged 18 to 30 in good health and CMV-seropositive. The sequencing input was PBMCs. The rearrangement uses TRBV18 and TRBJ1-2; TRBD1 is a possible D gene (6 bases). The CDR3, as DNA: TGTGCCAGCTCACCAAAACACAGGGTCTATGGCTACACCTTC. Protein sequence: CASSPKHRVYGYTF.